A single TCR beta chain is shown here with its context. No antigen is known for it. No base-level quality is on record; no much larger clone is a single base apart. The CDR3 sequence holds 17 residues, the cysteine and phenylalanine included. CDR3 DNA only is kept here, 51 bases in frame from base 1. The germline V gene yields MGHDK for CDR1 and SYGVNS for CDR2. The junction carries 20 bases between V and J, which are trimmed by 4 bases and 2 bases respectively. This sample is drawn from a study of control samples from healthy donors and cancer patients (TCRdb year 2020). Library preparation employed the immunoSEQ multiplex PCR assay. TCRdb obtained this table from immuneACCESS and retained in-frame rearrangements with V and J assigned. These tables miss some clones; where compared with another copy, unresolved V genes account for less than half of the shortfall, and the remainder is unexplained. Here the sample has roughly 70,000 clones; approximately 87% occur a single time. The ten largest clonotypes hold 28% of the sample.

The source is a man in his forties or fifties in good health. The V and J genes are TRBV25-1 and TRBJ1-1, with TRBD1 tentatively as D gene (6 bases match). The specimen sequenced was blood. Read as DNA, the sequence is TGTGCCAGCAGTGGCGCTATCACAGGGTTGGTCAACACTGAAGCTTTCTTT. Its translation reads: CASSGAITGLVNTEAFF.